This TCR beta chain was profiled in a study of siplizumab effects on memory and regulatory T cells. The CDR3 is 12 amino acids. The germline V and J ends were trimmed by 2 bases and 3 bases, with 5 bases remaining between them. Germline V gives CDR1 SQVTM, CDR2 ANQGSEA. This clone appeared a few times. Its antigen remains unknown. At the DNA level, this CDR3 is encoded by other sequences in the same sample as well. The data were produced by immunoSEQ multiplex PCR, yet TCRdb's version contains in-frame clones alone and is incomplete. The sample records over 65,000 clones, roughly 94% being singletons. Study results and caveats: There appeared to be greater diversity in naive T cells than in memory cells, and naive T cells seemed major contributors to the alloresponse.

The sample taken for sequencing was CD8+ T cells sorted from blood. This chain joins TRBV29-1 and TRBJ2-1; the D is unclear. The TCR comes from a human donor in good health. CDR3 nucleotide sequence: TGCAGCGTTGAAAAGGGCTACAATGAGCAGTTCTTC. This codes for CSVEKGYNEQFF.